What follows are 8 T cell receptor beta chains derived from one specimen sequenced in a study of blood T cell repertoires in COVID-19. The method was immunoSEQ multiplex PCR; TCRdb's version includes in-frame clones alone and lacks a portion of them. The sample consists of approximately 300,000 clones, approximately 85% of them appearing once. Sequenced input: PBMCs or T cells enriched from blood (not recorded which). The receptors shown here come from a young woman who had recovered from COVID-19.

This CDR3 is CASSEGPKLFF. As DNA, the CDR3 is TGTGCCAGCAGTGAGGGGCCGAAACTGTTTTTT. The V call is TRBV2, the J call TRBJ1-4; TRBD1 might be the D (5 bases). V lost 3 bases, J lost 11 bases, and 7 bases lay in between. The germline V gene has CDR1 SNHLY and CDR2 FYNNEI. CDR3 length: 11 residues.

The rearrangement uses TRBV28 and TRBJ2-7; weak D call: TRBD2 (6 bases). The CDR3 extends over 15 amino acids. The germline CDR1 and CDR2 sequences are MDHEN and SYDVKM. Trimming stripped 2 bases from V and 6 bases from J, with 17 bases between. The CDR3 DNA reads TGTGCCAGCAGTTTAGGAGGGACTGATCCCTCCGAGCAGTACTTC. It is translated as CASSLGGTDPSEQYF.

J is TRBJ1-1 and V is TRBV7-3; tentatively, D is TRBD1 (6 bases). The germline V gene has CDR1 SGHTA and CDR2 FQGTGA. The CDR3 is 16 residues long. V lost 6 bases and J lost 1, with 18 bases in between. Here the CDR3 DNA reads TGTGCCAGCAGGTTAGGACCGGGACACCAGAACACTGAAGCTTTCTTT. It translates to CASRLGPGHQNTEAFF. The whole variable domain, remainder taken from reference TRBV7-3 and TRBJ1-1, is GAGVSQTPSNKVTEKGKYVELRCDPISGHTALYWYRQSLGQGPEFLIYFQGTGAADDSGLPNDRFFAVRPEGSVSTLKIQRTERGDSAVYLCASRLGPGHQNTEAFFGQGTRLTVV.

The gene calls are TRBV28 and TRBJ2-7; TRBD2 is a possible D gene (5 bases). Trimming took off 3 bases at V and 0 bases at J, with 9 bases between the two ends. Per germline, CDR1 MDHEN and CDR2 SYDVKM. This CDR3 has 14 residues. The CDR3 nucleotides read TGTGCCAGCAGTTTCGGTCGGGACTCCTACGAGCAGTACTTC. Its protein is CASSFGRDSYEQYF. The full variable domain, its missing parts supplied by reference TRBV28 and TRBJ2-7, is DVKVTQSSRYLVKRTGEKVFLECVQDMDHENMFWYRQDPGLGLRLIYFSYDVKMKEKGDIPEGYSVSREKKERFSLILESASTNQTSMYLCASSFGRDSYEQYFGPGTRLTVT.

The gene calls are TRBV7-2 and TRBJ2-7; D gene unclear. The CDR3 loop spans 11 amino acids. Trimming stripped 10 bases from V and 3 bases from J, with 10 bases between. Germline V gives CDR1 SGHTA, CDR2 FQGNSA. The chain's CDR3 is CATAVFYEQYF. CDR3 coding DNA: TGTGCCACCGCGGTTTTCTACGAGCAGTACTTC.

The rearrangement links TRBV6-2 or TRBV6-3 to TRBJ2-7; 7 bases agree with TRBD1. Trimming at V came to 6 bases and at J to 5 bases, leaving 7 bases not matched to a gene. The CDR3 has 13 residues. The germline gives CDR1 MNHEY, CDR2 SVGEGT. This CDR3 reads CASSLRQGDEQYF. The DNA of the CDR3 is TGTGCCAGCAGCCTACGACAGGGTGACGAGCAGTACTTC.

This clone has just a few counts. This sequence joins TRBV5-6 and TRBJ2-7, with D possibly TRBD1 on 5 matching bases. Trimming took 4 bases from V and 2 from J, leaving 7 bases between them. CDR3 size: 12 residues. CDR1 is SGHDT, CDR2 YYEEEE, per germline. The CDR3 sequence is CASSKDTYEQYF. CDR3 coding DNA: TGTGCCAGCAGCAAGGACACCTACGAGCAGTACTTC.

About this clone itself: The same CDR3 can be traced to other DNA sequences in this sample. The chain is built from TRBV24-1 and TRBJ1-3; maybe TRBD1 (5 bases). The V end lost 3 bases, the J end lost 1 base, and 6 bases lay between the germline ends. Germline V gene lookup returns CDR1 KGHDR and CDR2 SFDVKD. The CDR3 contains 14 residues. CDR3 DNA sequence: TGTGCCACCAGTGATCCAGGGTCTGGAAACACCATATATTTT. This encodes CATSDPGSGNTIYF.